The T cell receptor (beta chain) described here comes from a study of shared clonotypes between healthy human individuals (dated by TCRdb to the early 2020s). About the full investigation: A couple of women and three men aged 18 to 49 years were included in the cohort. For each donor, CD4 naive and CD4 memory were each run on three plates, CD8 naive on two plates, and CD8 memory on one plate. To estimate repertoire size and how much clonotypes are shared between individuals, the study performed deep sequencing of blood TCR repertoires from five healthy adults. To increase sequencing depth and limit assay-specific biases, different laboratories used diverse techniques to prepare libraries and sequence TCR repertoires. Leukapheresis yielded between about 0.9 and 9 billion PBMCs per donor. Findings and caveats that apply to the study as a whole: Estimated clonotype richness was generally larger for naive than for memory subsets. The small number of donors limited the genetic and exposure-history diversity represented. Sharing across several donors was observed for around 4.8% of naive CD4, less than 4% of naive CD8, roughly 2.3% of memory CD4, and around 0.4% of memory CD8 clonotypes. Higher generation probabilities were observed for clonotypes shared by all four sorted-subset donors than for non-shared clonotypes. Pairwise subsampling indicated that sequencing depth was expected to affect the degree of clonotype sharing among donors. Rarefaction of sorted-subset datasets indicated incomplete sequencing despite the large sequencing depth. Sampling was limited to blood, and TCR repertoires in tissue likely differ from TCR repertoires in blood.

As to this clone: This clone's antigen is unknown. No base qualities exist here, and no much larger clone lies one base off it.

Healthy HIV-negative adults with no recently reported acute infections or vaccinations were included as donors. Only Caucasian adults living in Nashville, Tennessee, USA were represented among the donors. Magnetic negative selection was used to enrich CD4+ T cells, after which naive cells were positively selected on CD45RA and the negative fraction became the memory subset. Blood was collected by leukapheresis, and PBMCs were isolated by Ficoll-Histopaque density gradient centrifugation and then cryopreserved in liquid nitrogen vapor phase. Analytical flow cytometry was used to check the purity and quantity of every magnetically sorted T cell population. From each sorted fraction, genomic DNA was isolated and quantified by UV absorbance on a Nanodrop 2000c. Using the deep immunoSEQ assay, multiplex PCR amplified TCR CDR3 regions from genomic DNA. Genomic DNA extracted from each cell subset was distributed evenly over all wells of several immunoSEQ 96-well plates, and each plate served as one replicate. For sorted subsets, roughly 0.2 ug genomic DNA, equal to 25,000 to 35,000 T cell genomes, was loaded into each replicate PCR. Purified libraries were quantified with a Qubit 3.0 fluorometer, sized on a Bioanalyzer 2100, and re-quantified with the KAPA Library Quantification kit. A separate single-read 150-cycle Illumina NextSeq 550 flow cell was used to sequence each immunoSEQ 96-well plate. For the original study's pipeline: The immunoSEQ output contained only junctional sequences without quality scores, so filtering could not match that applied to full-length reads. Sequences were annotated with PyIR, a Python wrapper for IgBLAST v1.9, using IMGT germline references to assign V/J genes and CDR3. Reads were removed for weak V/J assignments (E-value above 1e-6), missing CDR3, stop codons, out-of-frame junctions, or ambiguous translated residues. V3J clonotypes were defined by identical inferred V gene, J gene, and CDR3 amino acid sequence. The percentage overlap between two repertoires was calculated by dividing the number of shared unique clonotypes by the size of the smaller repertoire. Richness of each repertoire was evaluated using RTK rarefaction, the Chao1 estimator, and Recon v2.1 estimates of unobserved clonotypes. Generation probabilities for all TCRbeta clonotypes obtained by the gDNA method from several donors were computed using OLGA. TCRdb carries this immuneACCESS record with in-frame sequences only. Its versions omit some clonotypes, under half of them owing to an unresolved V gene in the studies checked, with the rest unexplained. The D gene and trimming were derived from the DNA, and the V and J assignments and clone size from that table. The sample data list a few million clones, and more than 80% of these were observed just once. 0.39% of the sample is taken by the ten largest.

The sample consisted of naive CD4+ T cells from PBMCs. The cell subset or site label, read with the paper, signifies: CD45RA+ positively selected. The origin of this receptor is a young man in good health. Some clones in this sample may be carry-over from other donors' samples.

The DNA is as follows: TGTGCCAGCAGTCTCCTGACTAACTATGGCTACACCTTC. Translation gives CASSLLTNYGYTF. Recombination connected TRBV7-2 to TRBJ1-2, with the D gene not confidently named. The CDR3 has 13 amino acids, counting the end cysteine and phenylalanine. Of the read, only the CDR3 DNA is kept; its 39 bases are in frame from base 1. CDR1 and CDR2 (SGHTA, FQGNSA) derive from the germline V gene. V and J are truncated by 6 bases and 0 bases respectively, leaving an intervening sequence of 8 bases.